Below are 3 T cell receptor beta chains sequenced from a single sample in a study of blood T cell repertoires in COVID-19. The data were produced by immunoSEQ multiplex PCR, yet TCRdb's version contains in-frame clones alone and is incomplete. Among approximately 130,000 clones listed, over 70% were seen once. Material: peripheral blood. Receptors originate from a man aged 50-60 years with active COVID-19.

This chain links TRBV7-9 with TRBJ2-3; 7 bases map to TRBD1. The CDR3 has 15 residues. Germline V lookup: CDR1 SEHNR, CDR2 FQNEAQ (reference sequence). J gave up 2 bases and V 7 bases, and 9 bases lay outside the gene matches. CDR3 sequence: CASITGAGATDTQYF. DNA of the CDR3: TGTGCCAGCATCACAGGGGCAGGGGCCACAGATACGCAGTATTTT. Combining the CDR3 with reference TRBV7-9 and TRBJ2-3 gives the whole variable domain DTGVSQNPRHKITKRGQNVTFRCDPISEHNRLYWYRQTLGQGPEFLTYFQNEAQLEKSRLLSDRFSAERPKGSFSTLEIQRTEQGDSAMYLCASITGAGATDTQYFGPGTRLTVL.

This chain links TRBV5-5 with TRBJ2-2, with TRBD1 identical over 8 bases. Trimming cost V 1 base and J 4 bases; bases outside gene matches: 9. The CDR3 sequence is 17 residues long. Germline-derived CDR1 and CDR2 are SGHKS and YYEKEE (reference sequence). CDR3 in amino acids: CASSLPLQGAGTGELFF. The CDR3, as DNA: TGTGCCAGCAGCTTGCCGCTGCAGGGGGCGGGCACCGGGGAGCTGTTTTTT.

V and J are TRBV5-1 and TRBJ2-2; no firm D call. The CDR3 loop spans 15 amino acids. V was trimmed by 0 bases and J by 5 bases, leaving 11 bases between them. Germline V gene lookup returns CDR1 SGHRS and CDR2 YFSETQ. The CDR3 DNA is TGCGCCAGCAGCTTGGACAACAGCATTACCGGGGAGCTGTTTTTT. It specifies CASSLDNSITGELFF.